The 22 T cell receptor beta chains below were found in one sample sequenced in a study of PD-L1 blockade in urothelial cancer (dated by TCRdb to about 2017). Reading the label with the study, this specimen's time point is: pretreatment peripheral blood. Library creation used the immunoSEQ multiplex PCR assay. TCRdb re-hosts the immuneACCESS table, in-frame sequences only. Its copies lack some clones; in the studies checked, an unresolved V gene accounts for under half of them, and the cause for the rest is not known. The sample table lists roughly 52,000 clones, about four fifths of them with a count of one. Jointly, the top ten make up about 10% of the sample. The sample consisted of PBMCs, taken around atezolizumab (anti-PD-L1) treatment. The source is a man between 65 and 85 years old with urothelial cancer.

The rearrangement links TRBV2 to TRBJ2-1; 11 bases map to TRBD2. There are 17 residues in the CDR3. Germline trimming cut 7 bases from V and 3 bases from J; bases unmatched to any gene: 11. Germline V CDR1 and CDR2: SNHLY, FYNNEI. CDR3: CASNTISGRAVYNEQFF. DNA for the CDR3: TGTGCCAGCAACACGATTAGCGGGAGGGCCGTCTACAATGAGCAGTTCTTC.

The gene calls are TRBV30 and TRBJ2-1; maybe TRBD2 (7 bases). The germline gives CDR1 GTSNPN, CDR2 SVGIG (reference sequence). The CDR3 totals 13 residues. With 3 bases removed from V and 15 bases from J, the gap between germline ends came to 21 bases. The CDR3 sequence: CAWRLIGGAEAFF. The CDR3 DNA is TGTGCCTGGAGGTTGATAGGGGGGGCTGAGGCGTTCTTC.

The genes are TRBV6-5 and TRBJ2-5; 9 bases are shared with TRBD1. This CDR3 has 16 amino acids. Germline V lookup: CDR1 MNHEY, CDR2 SVGAGI. V shed 1 base and J 3 bases; nucleotides not matched to a gene: 6. CDR3 bases: TGTGCCAGCAGTTACTGGGAACAGGGGGCTAAAGAGACCCAGTACTTC. Translating gives CASSYWEQGAKETQYF.

This chain links TRBV7-9 with TRBJ1-4; no reliable D call. CDR1 SEHNR and CDR2 FQNEAQ come from the germline V gene (reference sequence). Trimming took off 2 bases at V and 0 bases at J, with 10 bases between the two ends. The CDR3 sequence is 16 residues long. Here the CDR3 DNA reads TGTGCCAGCAGCTTACTTCGCAGTGCAACTAATGAAAAACTGTTTTTT. The encoded protein is CASSLLRSATNEKLFF.

The V call is TRBV28, the J call TRBJ1-2; D ambiguous. Germline values: CDR1 MDHEN, CDR2 SYDVKM. The ends were cut back, 7 bases at V and 2 bases at J, with 23 bases in the middle. The CDR3 runs 17 residues. In DNA, the CDR3 is TGTGCCAGCACCTCCCCCGGAGAAGCCGAGCCGAACTATGGCTACACCTTC. This translates into CASTSPGEAEPNYGYTF.

The V call is TRBV2, the J call TRBJ2-7, with 9 positions matching TRBD1. The CDR3 covers 14 residues. Unmatched junction bases numbered 7, after V lost 5 bases and J lost 5 bases. CDR1 is SNHLY and CDR2 is FYNNEI in the germline V gene. CDR3 region: CASSSGTGLHEQYF. CDR3 nucleotide sequence: TGTGCCAGCAGTTCCGGGACAGGGTTGCACGAGCAGTACTTC.

This chain joins TRBV7-9 and TRBJ2-7, with TRBD1 matching over 8 bases. Germline CDR1 SEHNR, CDR2 FQNEAQ (reference sequence). V was clipped by 3 bases and J by 3 bases; unmatched bases: 7. The CDR3 covers 15 residues. CDR3 region: CASSFTGQGYYEQYF. The CDR3 nucleotides are TGTGCCAGCAGCTTTACAGGACAGGGATACTACGAGCAGTACTTC.

This chain connects TRBV7-8 to TRBJ2-7; weak D call: TRBD1 (5 bases). Deletions cut 5 bases from V and 3 bases from J, with 11 bases between. There are 13 residues in the CDR3. Germline values: CDR1 SGHVS, CDR2 FQNEAQ. The CDR3 bases are TGTGCCAGCAGCCACCGACAGTTCTACGAGCAGTACTTC. Its translation is CASSHRQFYEQYF.

This chain joins TRBV7-9 and TRBJ2-7, with 9 bases aligning to TRBD1. The germline gives CDR1 SEHNR, CDR2 FQNEAQ (reference sequence). This CDR3 spans 14 amino acids. The V and J ends lost 5 bases and 4 bases, in that order; junction bases with no gene match: 6. In DNA form, the CDR3 reads TGTGCCAGCAGCCCCTGGGACAGGGATTACGAGCAGTACTTC. Protein product: CASSPWDRDYEQYF.

This chain links TRBV6-5 with TRBJ2-2, with no clear D. Germline V lookup: CDR1 MNHEY, CDR2 SVGAGI. CDR3 length: 14 residues. Trimming cost V 6 bases and J 4 bases, with 12 bases left between them. The DNA of the CDR3 is TGTGCCAGCAGCACCCTAGTGGGCACCGGGGAGCTGTTTTTT. Amino acids: CASSTLVGTGELFF.

This clone has a single count. The V gene is TRBV13, the J gene TRBJ2-7; TRBD2 matches at 8 bases. Germline assignment: CDR1 PRHDT and CDR2 FYEKMQ (reference sequence). The J segment lost 1 base and the V segment lost 5 bases, leaving 7 bases of the junction unmatched. This CDR3 has 15 residues. CDR3 nucleotide sequence: TGTGCCAGCAGCCGGTGGACTAGCCGGTCCTACGAGCAGTACTTC. Its translation: CASSRWTSRSYEQYF.

The chain has TRBV6-1 and TRBJ2-5; the D gene is possibly TRBD2 (5 bases). CDR3 size: 13 residues. Germline V lookup: CDR1 MNHNS, CDR2 SASEGT. Trimming cost V 4 bases and J 0 bases, with 6 bases left between them. CDR3 coding DNA: TGTGCCAGCAGTGCGGACTACCAAGAGACCCAGTACTTC. It is translated as CASSADYQETQYF.

The chain recombines TRBV19 with TRBJ2-1; 9 nucleotides match TRBD2. Trimming cost V 5 bases and J 6 bases; bases outside gene matches: 2. Germline loops: CDR1 LNHDA, CDR2 SQIVND (reference sequence). The CDR3 length is 13 residues. The CDR3 region is CASSPLAGNEQFF. CDR3 nucleotides: TGTGCCAGTAGTCCACTAGCGGGCAATGAGCAGTTCTTC. Filled out from reference TRBV19 and TRBJ2-1, the complete variable domain reads DGGITQSPKYLFRKEGQNVTLSCEQNLNHDAMYWYRQDPGQGLRLIYYSQIVNDFQKGDIAEGYSVSREKKESFPLTVTSAQKNPTAFYLCASSPLAGNEQFFGPGTRLTVL.

This chain uses TRBV6-5 with TRBJ1-5, with D perhaps TRBD1 (6 bases). V lost 5 bases and J 1 base, leaving 12 bases between the germline ends. From germline, CDR1 is MNHEY and CDR2 SVGAGI. The CDR3 runs to 15 residues. CDR3 DNA sequence: TGTGCCAGCAGTCTTCTCAGGGGAAGCAATCAGCCCCAGCATTTT. Its translation: CASSLLRGSNQPQHF.

The chain is built from TRBV28 and TRBJ2-3; 8 positions agree with TRBD2. Germline-derived CDR1 and CDR2 are MDHEN and SYDVKM. The V segment lost 6 bases and the J segment 5 bases; nucleotides outside the gene matches: 10. The CDR3 runs 15 residues. As DNA, the CDR3 is TGTGCCAGCAGGATCGGGAGGGCCAAGGGAGATACGCAGTATTTT. Protein sequence: CASRIGRAKGDTQYF.

This chain connects TRBV19 to TRBJ2-1, with TRBD2 identical over 8 bases. The CDR3 is 14 amino acids. CDR1 and CDR2 (germline): LNHDA, SQIVND (reference sequence). Trimming cost V 5 bases and J 8 bases; bases outside gene matches: 8. CDR3 residues: CASSVGLGKDEQFF. CDR3 in DNA: TGTGCCAGTAGTGTGGGACTAGGGAAGGATGAGCAGTTCTTC. The complete variable domain, with remaining parts taken from reference TRBV19 and TRBJ2-1, reads DGGITQSPKYLFRKEGQNVTLSCEQNLNHDAMYWYRQDPGQGLRLIYYSQIVNDFQKGDIAEGYSVSREKKESFPLTVTSAQKNPTAFYLCASSVGLGKDEQFFGPGTRLTVL.

The genes are TRBV6-5 and TRBJ1-2; 8 bases match TRBD1. Trimming removed 6 bases from V and 4 bases from J; junction bases left unmatched: 10. This CDR3 region has 15 residues. Germline CDR1 MNHEY, CDR2 SVGAGI. CDR3 in amino acids: CASRTLRTGSYGYTF. CDR3 bases: TGTGCCAGCAGAACCCTCAGGACAGGGAGCTATGGCTACACCTTC.

The CDR3 DNA reads as TGTGCCAGCAGCCAGGATCACCGGACAGGGGTGAGCAATCAGCCCCAGCATTTT. Translated, it gives CASSQDHRTGVSNQPQHF. The genes are TRBV4-2 and TRBJ1-5; 9 bases fit TRBD1. This CDR3 comprises 18 residues. Germline CDR1 and CDR2: LGHNA and YNFKEQ. The J segment lost 1 base and the V segment lost 3 bases, leaving 10 bases of the junction unmatched.

This clone was observed a single time. The chain recombines TRBV28 with TRBJ1-2; possible D gene TRBD1, 5 bases. The CDR3 is made up of 13 amino acids. Germline V gives CDR1 MDHEN, CDR2 SYDVKM. Trimming shortened V by 2 bases and J by 8 bases, and 12 bases separated the two germline ends. The CDR3 reads CASSLNRLGGYTF. The CDR3 nucleotides are TGTGCCAGCAGTTTAAACAGGCTTGGCGGCTACACCTTC.

This clone was seen more than once but under ten times. V usage is TRBV5-1 and J usage is TRBJ2-5; TRBD1 is a possible D gene (6 bases). V lost 0 bases and J lost 0, with 12 bases in between. The CDR3 sequence is 16 residues long. CDR1 SGHRS and CDR2 YFSETQ come from the germline V gene. The CDR3 region has the DNA TGCGCCAGCAGCTTGGGGCAGGGGTTGTACCAAGAGACCCAGTACTTC. This gives the protein CASSLGQGLYQETQYF.

The J gene is TRBJ2-7, the V gene TRBV18, with 9 bases matching TRBD1. This CDR3 contains 13 residues. Germline-derived CDR1 and CDR2 are KGHSH and LQKENI. The J segment lost 6 bases and the V segment lost 4 bases, leaving 4 bases of the junction unmatched. CDR3 loop: CASSRDREAEQYF. In nucleotides, the CDR3 is TGTGCCAGCTCACGGGACAGGGAGGCCGAGCAGTACTTC.

V and J are TRBV28 and TRBJ2-3, with 8 nucleotides matching TRBD2. Trimming removed 6 bases from V and 1 base from J; junction bases left unmatched: 0. Per germline, CDR1 MDHEN and CDR2 SYDVKM. The CDR3 runs 13 residues. The CDR3 is CASRAGGTDTQYF. The CDR3 DNA is TGTGCCAGCAGAGCGGGAGGCACAGATACGCAGTATTTT. The full variable domain, with the rest looked up from reference TRBV28 and TRBJ2-3, is DVKVTQSSRYLVKRTGEKVFLECVQDMDHENMFWYRQDPGLGLRLIYFSYDVKMKEKGDIPEGYSVSREKKERFSLILESASTNQTSMYLCASRAGGTDTQYFGPGTRLTVL.